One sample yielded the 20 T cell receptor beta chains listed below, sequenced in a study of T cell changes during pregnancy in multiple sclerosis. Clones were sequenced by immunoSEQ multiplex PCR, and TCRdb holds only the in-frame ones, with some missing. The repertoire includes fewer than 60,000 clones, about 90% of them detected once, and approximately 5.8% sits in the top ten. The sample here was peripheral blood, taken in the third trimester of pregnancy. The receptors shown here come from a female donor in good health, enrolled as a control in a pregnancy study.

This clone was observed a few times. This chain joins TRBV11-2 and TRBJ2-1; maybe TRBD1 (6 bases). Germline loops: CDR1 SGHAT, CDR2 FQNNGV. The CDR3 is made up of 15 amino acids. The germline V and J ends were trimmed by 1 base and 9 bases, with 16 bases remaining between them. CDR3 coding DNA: TGTGCCAGCAGCTTAGGAGGGTCGGTCAGGGGTGAGCAGTTCTTC. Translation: CASSLGGSVRGEQFF.

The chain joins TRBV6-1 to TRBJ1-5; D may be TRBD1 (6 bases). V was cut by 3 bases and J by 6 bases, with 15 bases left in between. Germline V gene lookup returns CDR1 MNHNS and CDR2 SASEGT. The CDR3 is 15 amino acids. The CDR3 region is CASSDDPGGGQPQHF. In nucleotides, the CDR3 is TGTGCCAGCAGTGATGATCCGGGGGGCGGTCAGCCCCAGCATTTT.

The CDR3 region is CATSRGTGAGDNEQFF. The CDR3 nucleotides are TGTGCCACCAGCAGAGGGACGGGAGCTGGGGACAATGAGCAGTTCTTC. V and J are TRBV15 and TRBJ2-1; maybe TRBD2 (6 bases). Germline CDR1 LNHNV, CDR2 YYDKDF (reference sequence). Trimming cost V 1 base and J 5 bases, with 15 bases left between them. This CDR3 has 16 amino acids.

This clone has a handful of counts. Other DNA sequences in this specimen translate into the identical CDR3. The CDR3 region is CASSLGGRVYEQYF. In DNA, the CDR3 is TGTGCCAGCAGCTTAGGCGGGAGGGTCTACGAGCAGTACTTC. The chain combines TRBV13 with TRBJ2-7; 8 nucleotides agree with TRBD2. The CDR3 runs to 14 residues. Germline assignment: CDR1 PRHDT and CDR2 FYEKMQ (reference sequence). V was clipped by 0 bases and J by 3 bases; unmatched bases: 1.

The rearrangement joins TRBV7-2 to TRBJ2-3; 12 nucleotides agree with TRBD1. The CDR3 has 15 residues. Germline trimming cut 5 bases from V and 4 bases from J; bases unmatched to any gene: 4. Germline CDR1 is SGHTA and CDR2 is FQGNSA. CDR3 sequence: CASSRDRGRSDTQYF. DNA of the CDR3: TGTGCCAGCAGCCGGGACAGGGGGCGGTCAGATACGCAGTATTTT.

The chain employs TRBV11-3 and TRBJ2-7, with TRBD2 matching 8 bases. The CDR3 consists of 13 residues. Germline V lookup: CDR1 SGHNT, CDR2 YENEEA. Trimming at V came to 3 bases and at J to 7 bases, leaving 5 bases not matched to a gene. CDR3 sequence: CASSLSGSNEQYF. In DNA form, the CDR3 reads TGTGCCAGCAGCTTGAGCGGGAGTAATGAGCAGTACTTC.

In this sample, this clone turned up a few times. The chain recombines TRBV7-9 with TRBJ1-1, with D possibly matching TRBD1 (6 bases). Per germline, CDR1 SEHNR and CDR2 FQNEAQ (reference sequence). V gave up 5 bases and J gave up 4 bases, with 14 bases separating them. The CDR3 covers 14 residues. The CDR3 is CASSTTGFATEAFF. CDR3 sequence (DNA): TGTGCCAGCAGCACGACAGGATTCGCCACTGAAGCTTTCTTT. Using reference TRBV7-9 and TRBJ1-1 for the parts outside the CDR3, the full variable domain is DTGVSQNPRHKITKRGQNVTFRCDPISEHNRLYWYRQTLGQGPEFLTYFQNEAQLEKSRLLSDRFSAERPKGSFSTLEIQRTEQGDSAMYLCASSTTGFATEAFFGQGTRLTVV.

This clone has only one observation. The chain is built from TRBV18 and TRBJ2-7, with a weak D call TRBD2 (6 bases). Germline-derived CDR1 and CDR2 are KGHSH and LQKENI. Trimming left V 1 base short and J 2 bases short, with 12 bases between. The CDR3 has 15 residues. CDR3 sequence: CASSPRGGKPYEQYF. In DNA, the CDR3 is TGTGCCAGCTCACCACGAGGAGGGAAGCCCTACGAGCAGTACTTC.

This CDR3 reads CASSGGGASSYEQYF. For the CDR3, the DNA is TGTGCCAGCAGTGGAGGGGGGGCGTCCTCCTACGAGCAGTACTTC. The V call is TRBV2, the J call TRBJ2-7; tentative D call: TRBD2 (7 bases). The V end was cut by 4 bases, the J end by 0 bases, with 13 bases between. The CDR3 length is 15 residues. In germline, CDR1 is SNHLY, CDR2 FYNNEI.

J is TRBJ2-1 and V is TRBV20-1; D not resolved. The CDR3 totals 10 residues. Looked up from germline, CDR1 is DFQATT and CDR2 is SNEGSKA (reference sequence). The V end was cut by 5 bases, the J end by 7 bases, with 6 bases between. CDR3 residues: CSAGRNEQFF. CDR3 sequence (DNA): TGCAGTGCTGGGCGAAATGAGCAGTTCTTC.

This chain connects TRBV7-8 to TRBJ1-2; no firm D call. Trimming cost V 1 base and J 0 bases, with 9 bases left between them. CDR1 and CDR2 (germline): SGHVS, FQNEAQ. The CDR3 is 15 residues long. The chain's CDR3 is CASSLVAATNYGYTF. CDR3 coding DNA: TGTGCCAGCAGCTTAGTGGCAGCGACTAACTATGGCTACACCTTC.

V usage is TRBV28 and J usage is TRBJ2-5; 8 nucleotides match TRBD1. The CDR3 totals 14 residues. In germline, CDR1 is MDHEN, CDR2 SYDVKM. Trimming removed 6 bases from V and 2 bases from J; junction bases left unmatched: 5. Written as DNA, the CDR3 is TGTGCCAGCAGCCTGACAGGGGTTCAAGAGACCCAGTACTTC. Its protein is CASSLTGVQETQYF.

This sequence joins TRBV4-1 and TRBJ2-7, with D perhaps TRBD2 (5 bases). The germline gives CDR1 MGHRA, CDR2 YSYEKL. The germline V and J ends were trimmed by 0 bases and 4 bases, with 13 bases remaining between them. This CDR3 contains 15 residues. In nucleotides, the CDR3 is TGCGCCAGCAGCCAAGATCCTAGGGAGAGGTACGAGCAGTACTTC. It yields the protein CASSQDPRERYEQYF.

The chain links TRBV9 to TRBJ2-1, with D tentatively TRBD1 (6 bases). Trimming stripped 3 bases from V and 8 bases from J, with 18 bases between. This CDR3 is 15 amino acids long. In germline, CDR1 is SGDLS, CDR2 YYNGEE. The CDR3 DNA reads TGTGCCAGCAGCGCACAGGGTGCCAAGTGGGATGAGCAGTTCTTC. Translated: CASSAQGAKWDEQFF.

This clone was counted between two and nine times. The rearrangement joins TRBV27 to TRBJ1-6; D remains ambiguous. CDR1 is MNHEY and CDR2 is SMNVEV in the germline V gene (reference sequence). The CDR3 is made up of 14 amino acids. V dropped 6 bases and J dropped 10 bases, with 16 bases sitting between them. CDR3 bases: TGTGCCAGCAGCATGGCCGGGTACGGGTCACCCCTCCACTTT. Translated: CASSMAGYGSPLHF.

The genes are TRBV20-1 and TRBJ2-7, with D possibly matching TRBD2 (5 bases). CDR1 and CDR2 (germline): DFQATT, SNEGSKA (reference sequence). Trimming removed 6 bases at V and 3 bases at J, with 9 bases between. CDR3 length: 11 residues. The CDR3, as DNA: TGCAGTGCCATGACTAACTACGAGCAGTACTTC. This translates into CSAMTNYEQYF.

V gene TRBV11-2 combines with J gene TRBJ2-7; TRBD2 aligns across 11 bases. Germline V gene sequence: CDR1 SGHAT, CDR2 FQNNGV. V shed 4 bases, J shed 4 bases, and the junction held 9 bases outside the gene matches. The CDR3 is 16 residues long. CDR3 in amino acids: CASSSKGTSGSYEQYF. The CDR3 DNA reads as TGTGCCAGCAGCTCTAAGGGGACTAGCGGTTCTTACGAGCAGTACTTC.

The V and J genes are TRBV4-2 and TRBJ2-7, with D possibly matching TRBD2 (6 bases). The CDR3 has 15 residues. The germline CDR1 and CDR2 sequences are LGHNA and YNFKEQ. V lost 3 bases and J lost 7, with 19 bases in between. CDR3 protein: CASSQVGTPIGEQYF. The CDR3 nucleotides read TGTGCCAGCAGCCAGGTCGGGACTCCCATAGGGGAGCAGTACTTC.

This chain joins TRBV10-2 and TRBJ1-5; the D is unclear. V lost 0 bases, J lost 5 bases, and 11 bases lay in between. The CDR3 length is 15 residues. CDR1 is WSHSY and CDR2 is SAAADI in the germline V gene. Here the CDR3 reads CASSESTTDHQPQHF. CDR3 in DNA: TGCGCCAGCAGTGAGTCGACTACGGACCATCAGCCCCAGCATTTT.

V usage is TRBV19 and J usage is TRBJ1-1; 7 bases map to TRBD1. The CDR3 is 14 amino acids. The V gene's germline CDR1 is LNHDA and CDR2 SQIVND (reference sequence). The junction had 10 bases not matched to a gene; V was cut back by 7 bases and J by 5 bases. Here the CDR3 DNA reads TGTGCCAGTAAAGAGACAGGGCGAGGGACTGAAGCTTTCTTT. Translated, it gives CASKETGRGTEAFF.